This TCR beta chain is drawn from a study of response to subunit inactivated influenza vaccine. Study findings and constraints: After each seasonal influenza vaccination, few new T cells are recruited, the authors suggested.

Concerning this clonotype itself: Its antigen is unknown.

This CDR3 contains 14 residues. The junction had 12 bases not matched to a gene; V was cut back by 7 bases and J by 7 bases. MiXCR, applied by TCRdb to the RT-PCR reads, yields one record per CDR3 protein. The data contain around 580,000 distinct CDR3 sequences, 12% to 15% of them singletons. This TCR was recovered from a man in his forties or fifties who received an inactivated influenza vaccine. The material was PBMCs from blood, obtained 11 to 12 days after vaccination. The chain links TRBV12-3 or TRBV12-4 to TRBJ2-7; 8 bases agree with TRBD2. The DNA for the CDR3 is TGTGCCAGCACCCCCACGGGGGGGGTGTTGGAGCAGTACTTC. Its translation is CASTPTGGVLEQYF.